One and the same sample provided the 22 T cell receptor beta chains below, sequenced in a study of blood T cell repertoires in COVID-19. TCRdb keeps only in-frame clones here, not all; method: immunoSEQ multiplex PCR. The sample holds hundreds of thousands of clones; around 87% are singletons and the top ten take 3% to 3.5%. What was sequenced was peripheral blood. The receptors stem from a man between 60 and 70 years old with acute or convalescent COVID-19.

The rearrangement joins TRBV5-8 to TRBJ1-1, with D perhaps TRBD1 (5 bases). V was cut by 2 bases and J by 10 bases, with 12 bases left in between. The CDR3 extends over 12 amino acids. Germline loops: CDR1 SGHTS, CDR2 YDEGEE. The CDR3 loop is CASSFRDFGAFF. The CDR3 DNA reads TGTGCCAGCAGCTTCCGGGACTTTGGAGCTTTCTTT.

This chain uses TRBV25-1 with TRBJ1-2, with 8 bases aligning to TRBD1. The CDR3 has 15 amino acids. CDR1 and CDR2 from the germline V gene are MGHDK and SYGVNS. The V gene end was trimmed by 4 bases and the J gene end by 7 bases; junction bases not matched to a gene: 11. CDR3 residues: CASSATAGQVIGYTF. CDR3 DNA sequence: TGTGCCAGCAGTGCCACCGCGGGACAGGTAATTGGCTACACCTTC.

The rearrangement uses TRBV23-1 and TRBJ1-5; possibly TRBD1 for D (5 bases). TRBV23-1 is reported as an ORF; its role is uncertain. The CDR3 totals 18 residues. V lost 1 base, J lost 2 bases, and 18 bases lay in between. CDR3 in amino acids: CASSQFASGGGGNQPQHF. The CDR3 DNA is TGCGCCAGCAGTCAATTTGCTTCGGGGGGGGGAGGCAATCAGCCCCAGCATTTT.

This chain joins TRBV6-5 and TRBJ2-7; possibly TRBD1 for D (6 bases). V lost 6 bases to trimming and J lost 2 bases, with 14 bases between them. Germline CDR1 and CDR2: MNHEY and SVGAGI. The CDR3 length is 14 residues. The CDR3 here is CASSYTTGAYEQYF. Written as DNA, the CDR3 is TGTGCCAGCAGCTATACGACAGGAGCCTACGAGCAGTACTTC.

The V gene is TRBV7-9, the J gene TRBJ2-7; 8 bases fit TRBD1. V gave up 4 bases and J gave up 4 bases; unmatched junction bases: 6. The germline V gene encodes CDR1 SEHNR and CDR2 FQNEAQ (reference sequence). This CDR3 is 14 amino acids long. In nucleotides, the CDR3 is TGTGCCAGCAGCTCCGGGACAGGAACTTACGAGCAGTACTTC. Its protein product is CASSSGTGTYEQYF. Complete variable domain (other parts from reference TRBV7-9 and TRBJ2-7): DTGVSQNPRHKITKRGQNVTFRCDPISEHNRLYWYRQTLGQGPEFLTYFQNEAQLEKSRLLSDRFSAERPKGSFSTLEIQRTEQGDSAMYLCASSSGTGTYEQYFGPGTRLTVT.

The V gene is TRBV28, the J gene TRBJ2-1, with 10 bases lining up with TRBD2. The ends lost 2 bases at V and 6 bases at J; junction bases unmatched: 7. In germline, CDR1 is MDHEN, CDR2 SYDVKM. This CDR3 has 16 residues. CDR3 protein: CASSLVSGGVINEQFF. Here the CDR3 DNA reads TGTGCCAGCAGTTTAGTCAGCGGGGGGGTTATCAATGAGCAGTTCTTC.

The chain couples TRBV19 to TRBJ2-2; a weak D match, TRBD2 (5 bases). V shed 3 bases and J shed 3 bases, with 17 bases lying between them. This CDR3 spans 17 amino acids. CDR1 and CDR2 from the germline V gene are LNHDA and SQIVND (reference sequence). The CDR3 spells CASSIRGQVRYTGELFF. The CDR3 nucleotides read TGTGCCAGTAGTATTCGAGGGCAGGTTCGGTACACCGGGGAGCTGTTTTTT.

The genes are TRBV29-1 and TRBJ2-3; possible D gene TRBD2, 6 bases. The CDR3 has 15 residues. Trimming took off 2 bases at V and 5 bases at J, with 17 bases between the two ends. The V gene's germline CDR1 is SQVTM and CDR2 ANQGSEA. The CDR3: CSVEYVGGPLDTQYF. The CDR3 coding sequence is TGCAGCGTTGAATATGTGGGGGGACCACTAGATACGCAGTATTTT.

The V gene is TRBV7-2, the J gene TRBJ2-3; 14 nucleotides agree with TRBD2. This CDR3 is 18 amino acids long. V lost 3 bases to trimming and J lost 1 base; unmatched junction nucleotides: 6. CDR1 is SGHTA and CDR2 is FQGNSA in the germline V gene. Written as DNA, the CDR3 is TGTGCCAGCAGCTTCGGACTAGCGGGGGGAAGTCGCACAGATACGCAGTATTTT. This translates into CASSFGLAGGSRTDTQYF. Drawing the rest from reference TRBV7-2 and TRBJ2-3, the complete variable domain is GAGVSQSPSNKVTEKGKDVELRCDPISGHTALYWYRQSLGQGLEFLIYFQGNSAPDKSGLPSDRFSAERTGGSVSTLTIQRTQQEDSAVYLCASSFGLAGGSRTDTQYFGPGTRLTVL.

CDR3 region: CASSELRTAMNTEAFF. The CDR3 DNA follows: TGTGCCAGCAGCGAGCTACGAACAGCAATGAACACTGAAGCTTTCTTT. The gene calls are TRBV11-2 and TRBJ1-1; the D is unclear. Trimming took 5 bases from V and 0 from J, leaving 16 bases between them. The CDR3 totals 16 residues. Per germline, CDR1 SGHAT and CDR2 FQNNGV. Variable domain in full (rest from reference TRBV11-2 and TRBJ1-1): EAGVAQSPRYKIIEKRQSVAFWCNPISGHATLYWYQQILGQGPKLLIQFQNNGVVDDSQLPKDRFSAERLKGVDSTLKIQPAKLEDSAVYLCASSELRTAMNTEAFFGQGTRLTVV.

J is TRBJ2-3 and V is TRBV28; no firm D call. CDR1 is MDHEN, CDR2 SYDVKM, per germline. The CDR3 contains 12 residues. Deletions cut 6 bases from V and 2 bases from J, with 6 bases between. The CDR3 sequence is CASRSFTDTQYF. As DNA, the CDR3 is TGTGCCAGCAGGAGCTTCACAGATACGCAGTATTTT.

The chain joins TRBV6-5 to TRBJ2-1, with TRBD2 identical over 8 bases. The V gene's germline CDR1 is MNHEY and CDR2 SVGAGI. This CDR3 has 15 amino acids. The V and J ends lost 5 bases and 4 bases, in that order; junction bases with no gene match: 7. The CDR3 DNA reads TGTGCCAGCAGTAGTAGCGGGGAAAGGTACAATGAGCAGTTCTTC. It is translated as CASSSSGERYNEQFF.

The count of this clone is one. The genes are TRBV5-1 and TRBJ2-1, with 8 nucleotides matching TRBD1. CDR3 length: 18 amino acids. V shed 3 bases and J 3 bases; nucleotides not matched to a gene: 14. Germline V gene sequence: CDR1 SGHRS, CDR2 YFSETQ. CDR3 region: CASSSPMGQALFYNEQFF. The CDR3 coding sequence is TGCGCCAGCAGCTCCCCTATGGGACAGGCCCTATTCTACAATGAGCAGTTCTTC.

The chain recombines TRBV27 with TRBJ2-1; weak D call: TRBD2 (6 bases). V lost 5 bases and J lost 8, with 22 bases in between. This CDR3 spans 16 amino acids. From germline, CDR1 is MNHEY and CDR2 SMNVEV (reference sequence). CDR3 in DNA: TGTGCCAGCAGTCCCGGGCGCCGGGGACTTTCGGATGAGCAGTTCTTC. Residues: CASSPGRRGLSDEQFF.

The rearrangement uses TRBV7-3 and TRBJ1-2; D perhaps matches TRBD1 (6 bases). Germline assignment: CDR1 SGHTA and CDR2 FQGTGA. The CDR3 is 14 amino acids. Trimming cost V 5 bases and J 6 bases, with 16 bases left between them. The CDR3 sequence is CASSQGQRGNGYTF. CDR3 bases: TGTGCCAGCAGCCAAGGACAGCGAGGAAATGGCTACACCTTC.

CDR3 sequence reads: CASSGRGSPYGYTF. CDR3 coding DNA: TGTGCCAGCAGTGGTAGAGGGTCCCCCTATGGCTACACCTTC. V usage is TRBV25-1 and J usage is TRBJ1-2; D remains unclear. This CDR3 comprises 14 residues. Germline V gives CDR1 MGHDK, CDR2 SYGVNS. Trimming pared 4 bases from V and 4 bases from J, leaving 13 bases between.

The chain carries TRBV5-1 and TRBJ2-3, with TRBD1 identical over 12 bases. CDR1 SGHRS and CDR2 YFSETQ come from the germline V gene. J was trimmed by 3 bases and V by 4 bases; bases with no gene match: 9. This CDR3 is 17 amino acids long. The CDR3 sequence: CASSPKGDRGPTDTQYF. The CDR3 DNA reads as TGCGCCAGCAGCCCAAAAGGGGACAGGGGGCCGACAGATACGCAGTATTTT.

The chain carries TRBV3-1 (or the pseudogene TRBV3-2) and TRBJ2-5; 8 bases fit TRBD1. Looked up from germline, CDR1 is LGHDT and CDR2 is YNNKEL (reference sequence). This CDR3 is 16 amino acids long. The trim removed 3 bases at V and 5 bases at J, leaving 11 bases unmatched. The CDR3 is CASSHGRQGIRETQYF. The CDR3 nucleotides are TGTGCCAGCAGCCACGGAAGACAGGGGATTCGGGAGACCCAGTACTTC.

The V call is TRBV5-1, the J call TRBJ2-4; D perhaps matches TRBD2 (5 bases). V shed 3 bases and J shed 1 base, with 17 bases lying between them. The germline V gene encodes CDR1 SGHRS and CDR2 YFSETQ. This CDR3 has 17 amino acids. The CDR3 region is CASSSLGVSFAKNIQYF. The DNA of the CDR3 is TGCGCCAGCAGCTCCCTCGGGGTATCCTTCGCCAAAAACATTCAGTACTTC. Full variable domain (remainder filled in from reference TRBV5-1 and TRBJ2-4): KAGVTQTPRYLIKTRGQQVTLSCSPISGHRSVSWYQQTPGQGLQFLFEYFSETQRNKGNFPGRFSGRQFSNSRSEMNVSTLELGDSALYLCASSSLGVSFAKNIQYFGAGTRLSVL.

The chain has TRBV11-1 and TRBJ2-1; 11 bases line up with TRBD2. J was trimmed by 4 bases and V by 0 bases; bases with no gene match: 8. CDR3 length equals 18 residues. Germline V lookup: CDR1 SGHAT, CDR2 FQDESV (reference sequence). CDR3 sequence reads: CASSLAGRLAGGYNEQFF. For the CDR3, the DNA is TGTGCCAGCAGCTTAGCGGGGAGGCTAGCGGGGGGTTACAATGAGCAGTTCTTC.

CDR3 bases: TGTGCCAGCAGCCCAACACGGGGACTGAGAGAGCAGTACTTC. The encoded protein is CASSPTRGLREQYF. This rearrangement joins TRBV13 to TRBJ2-7; TRBD2 is a possible D gene (6 bases). Trimming took 5 bases from V and 7 from J, leaving 18 bases between them. The CDR3 has 14 residues. Per the germline V gene, CDR1 is PRHDT and CDR2 is FYEKMQ (reference sequence).

The gene calls are TRBV28 and TRBJ1-1; no clear D gene. The germline V gene encodes CDR1 MDHEN and CDR2 SYDVKM. Trimming shortened V by 6 bases and J by 1 base, and 12 bases separated the two germline ends. The CDR3 loop spans 14 amino acids. CDR3 sequence (DNA): TGTGCCAGCAGGGGCGGGATACGGAACACTGAAGCTTTCTTT. Amino acids: CASRGGIRNTEAFF.